These T cell receptor beta chains were read from a single sample in a study of shared clonotypes between healthy human individuals. Sequenced by immunoSEQ multiplex PCR; TCRdb stores in-frame clones only, minus some. The repertoire includes more than 450,000 clones, around 79% of them detected once, and around 13% sits in the top ten. The sample consisted of PBMCs. The receptors originated from a middle-aged woman in good health. Some clones in this sample may be carry-over from other donors' samples. Both conserved end residues are part of each CDR3. D genes are given only for firm matches. Not every row has a clone size; where given, it reads once, few, many or a size class.

j_call	clone_size	v_call	d_call	cdr3_nt	cdr3_aa
TRBJ2-1	.	TRBV19	TRBD2	TGTGCCAGTACCCTGGGAAGTAGCGGGGCTAATGAGCAGTTCTTC	CASTLGSSGANEQFF
TRBJ2-1	.	TRBV15	TRBD2	TGTGCCACCAGCAGAGAGGAGGGAGGGGCCTACAATGAGCAGTTCTTC	CATSREEGGAYNEQFF
TRBJ1-2	.	TRBV25-1	TRBD1	TGTGCCAGCAGTGACGATCGGACAGGGGGTTATTATGGCTACACCTTC	CASSDDRTGGYYGYTF
TRBJ2-1	.	TRBV11-2	TRBD1	TGTGCCAGCAGCCCGGAACAGGGGCTGGGGACGGCGCAGTTCTTC	CASSPEQGLGTAQFF
TRBJ1-5	.	TRBV4-2	TRBD1	TGTGCCAGCAGCCAGCGGACAGGGGCCCTAAGCAATCAGCCCCAGCATTTT	CASSQRTGALSNQPQHF
TRBJ1-1	few	TRBV6-1	.	TGTGCCAGCAGTGCTATGCCGGGACAGAACACTGAAGCTTTCTTT	CASSAMPGQNTEAFF
TRBJ1-1	.	TRBV28	.	TGTGCCAGCAGTTTTCTCGGGGGGCTGGACACTGAAGCTTTCTTT	CASSFLGGLDTEAFF
TRBJ2-3	.	TRBV2	TRBD2	TGTGCCAGCAGTGGAGCGGCTAGCGGGAGCCCAGATACGCAGTATTTT	CASSGAASGSPDTQYF
TRBJ1-5	.	TRBV7-9	.	TGTGCCAGCAGCTTAGGGGGCCCCGGCTCTGGCAATCAGCCCCAGCATTTT	CASSLGGPGSGNQPQHF
TRBJ1-1	.	TRBV19	TRBD1	TGTGCCAGTACTACGGGAGGGACAGGGGGCACTGAAGCTTTCTTT	CASTTGGTGGTEAFF
TRBJ1-1	.	TRBV7-9	.	TGTGCCAGCAGCAGGGTTAACACTGAAGCTTTCTTT	CASSRVNTEAFF
TRBJ2-1	.	TRBV27	.	TGTGCCAGCAGTTACATGTACCAGGCGGGGAATGAGCAGTTCTTC	CASSYMYQAGNEQFF
TRBJ2-3	.	TRBV19	.	TGTGCCAGTAGTCCTACAGGAACCAGCACAGATACGCAGTATTTT	CASSPTGTSTDTQYF
TRBJ1-1	.	TRBV18	.	TGTGCCAGCTCACCATTCCAGGTTCAGTCGAACACTGAAGCTTTCTTT	CASSPFQVQSNTEAFF
TRBJ1-2	few	TRBV28	.	TGTGCCAGCAGGGAGTCCTCTAACTATGGCTACACCTTC	CASRESSNYGYTF
TRBJ1-1	.	TRBV28	TRBD1	TGTGCCAGCAGTTCACGCAGGGGGTTCAACACTGAAGCTTTCTTT	CASSSRRGFNTEAFF
TRBJ2-1	once	TRBV30	TRBD1	TGTGCCTGGAGTTTACTACAGGGGGCGGGTGAGCAGTTCTTC	CAWSLLQGAGEQFF
TRBJ2-1	.	TRBV2	.	TGTGCCAGCAATGGGGGGCGGTACAATGAGCAGTTCTTC	CASNGGRYNEQFF
TRBJ2-1	.	TRBV5-1	TRBD2	TGCGCCAGCAGCCCGGGACTAGCGGGAGGAGGGGACAATGAGCAGTTCTTC	CASSPGLAGGGDNEQFF
TRBJ2-1	once	TRBV4-1	.	TGCGCCAGCAGCCATACGGGGGGCGGCAATGAGCAGTTCTTC	CASSHTGGGNEQFF
TRBJ1-4	.	TRBV7-2	.	TGTGCCAGCAGCCTGAGTGCAACTAATGAAAAACTGTTTTTT	CASSLSATNEKLFF
TRBJ1-2	.	TRBV5-5	.	TGTGCCAGCAGCTTGGGGGGTATGGGTGGCTATGGCTACACCTTC	CASSLGGMGGYGYTF
TRBJ1-1	.	TRBV2	.	TGTGCCAGCAGTGGAGGTGGCAGCAGGGCCACTGAAGCTTTCTTT	CASSGGGSRATEAFF
TRBJ2-1	few	TRBV7-3	.	TGTGCCAGCAGCTTAAAGGAGGGGCCAGGACTTTCCGCCGAGCAGTTCTTC	CASSLKEGPGLSAEQFF
TRBJ2-5	once	TRBV28	.	TGTGCCAGCACTCACAGGGTTCAAGAGACCCAGTACTTC	CASTHRVQETQYF
TRBJ2-1	.	TRBV9	TRBD1	TGTGCCAGCAGCGCGACAGGGGGCCCCTACAATGAGCAGTTCTTC	CASSATGGPYNEQFF
TRBJ1-1	.	TRBV6-5	.	TGTGCCAGCAGTTACGACCGGACTGAAGCTTTCTTT	CASSYDRTEAFF
TRBJ2-3	.	TRBV5-5	TRBD2	TGTGCCAGCAGCCCATGGGGGACTACTAGCACAGATACGCAGTATTTT	CASSPWGTTSTDTQYF